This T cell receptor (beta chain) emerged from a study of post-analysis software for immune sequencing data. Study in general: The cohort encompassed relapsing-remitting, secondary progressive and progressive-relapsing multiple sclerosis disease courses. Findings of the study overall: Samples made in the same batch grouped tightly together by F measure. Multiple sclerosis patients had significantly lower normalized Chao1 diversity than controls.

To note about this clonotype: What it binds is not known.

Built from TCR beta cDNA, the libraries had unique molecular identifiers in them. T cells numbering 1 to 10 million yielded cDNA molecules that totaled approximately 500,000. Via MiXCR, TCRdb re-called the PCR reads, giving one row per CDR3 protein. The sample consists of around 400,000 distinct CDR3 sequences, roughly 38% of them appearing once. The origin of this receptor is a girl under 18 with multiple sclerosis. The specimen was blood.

This chain's CDR3 is CASSQVTPAGGLMGGANVLTF. The DNA for the CDR3 is TGCGCCAGCAGCCAAGTAACCCCAGCAGGGGGCTTAATGGGAGGGGCCAACGTCCTGACTTTC. This chain links TRBV4-3 with TRBJ2-6, with 8 bases matching TRBD1. Trimming took 1 base from V and 4 from J; bases not matched to a gene: 18. The CDR3 is made up of 21 amino acids. Germline V gives CDR1 LGHNA, CDR2 YSLEER.